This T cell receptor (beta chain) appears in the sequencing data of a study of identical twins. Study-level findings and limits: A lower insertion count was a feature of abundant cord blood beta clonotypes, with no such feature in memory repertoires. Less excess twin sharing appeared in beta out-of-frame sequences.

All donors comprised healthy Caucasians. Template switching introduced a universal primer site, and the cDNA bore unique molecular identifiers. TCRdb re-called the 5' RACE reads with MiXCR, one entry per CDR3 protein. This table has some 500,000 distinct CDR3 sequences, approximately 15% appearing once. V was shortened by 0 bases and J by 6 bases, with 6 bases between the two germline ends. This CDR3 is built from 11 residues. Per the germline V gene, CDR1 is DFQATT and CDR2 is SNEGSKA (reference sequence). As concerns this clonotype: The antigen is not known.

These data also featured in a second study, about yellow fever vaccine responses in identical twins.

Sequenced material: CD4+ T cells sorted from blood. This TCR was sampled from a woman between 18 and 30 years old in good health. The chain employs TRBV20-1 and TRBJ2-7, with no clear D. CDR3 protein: CSAREVAEQYF. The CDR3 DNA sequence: TGCAGTGCTAGAGAGGTAGCCGAGCAGTACTTC.